This entry concerns a single T cell receptor (beta chain). The record originates from a study of blood T cell repertoires in COVID-19. Across the study: Samples representing acute and convalescent COVID-19 were sourced from the United States, Italy and Spain. PBMCs, B-cell-depleted T cells, or T cells were the source of the cDNA or gDNA that made up the material.

Original processing methods: Estimated nucleated cell counts came from reference gene primer amplification. Libraries were prepared by immunoSEQ multiplex PCR; TCRdb keeps only in-frame clonotypes and omits some of them. Clone size and the V and J calls come from that table; the DNA yielded D and trimming. The sample lists about 170,000 clones, around 82% occurring once. The germline gives CDR1 MRHNA, CDR2 SNTAGT. V shed 2 bases and J shed 3 bases, with 15 bases lying between them. The CDR3 sequence is 16 residues long. The specimen sequenced was peripheral blood. The chain carries TRBV6-4 and TRBJ2-3; D is perhaps TRBD2 (5 bases). The clonotype was recovered from a human donor with acute or convalescent COVID-19. The donor label of this sample is uncertain. The DNA for the CDR3 is TGTGCCAGCAGTGACCCCCTGGAGGAAGAAACAGATACGCAGTATTTT. This encodes CASSDPLEEETDTQYF.